Listed here are 23 T cell receptor beta chains from one sample, sequenced in a study of cytomegalovirus exposure and HLA in healthy donors. 13 Jbeta primers and 60 Vbeta primers were used for the PCR. Clones were sequenced by immunoSEQ multiplex PCR, and TCRdb holds only the in-frame ones, with some missing. Found here are around 85,000 clones, about four fifths of them singletons; the top ten hold roughly 30%. The sample consisted of PBMCs. The origin of the receptors is a man in his forties or fifties in good health and CMV-seropositive.

V and J are TRBV4-1 and TRBJ2-1, with D perhaps TRBD1 (6 bases). The germline CDR1 and CDR2 sequences are MGHRA and YSYEKL. V was pared by 0 bases and J by 8 bases, with 17 bases between. CDR3 length equals 16 residues. The chain's CDR3 is CASSQEGQGQWDEQFF. The CDR3 DNA reads TGCGCCAGCAGCCAAGAAGGGCAGGGGCAATGGGATGAGCAGTTCTTC.

This clone is a singleton in its sample. The gene calls are TRBV6-5 and TRBJ2-3; perhaps TRBD2 as D (6 bases). CDR3 length: 15 amino acids. Per the germline V gene, CDR1 is MNHEY and CDR2 is SVGAGI. V lost 6 bases and J 4 bases, leaving 17 bases between the germline ends. The DNA of the CDR3 is TGTGCCAGCAGCTTCTCCGGGAGCCTTGCAGATACGCAGTATTTT. This sequence encodes CASSFSGSLADTQYF.

This chain uses TRBV19 with TRBJ2-5, with TRBD2 as a possible D gene (6 bases). The CDR3 covers 16 residues. Germline loops: CDR1 LNHDA, CDR2 SQIVND (reference sequence). V was clipped by 3 bases and J by 2 bases, with 16 bases between them. The CDR3 sequence is CASSITEGRQQETQYF. The CDR3, as DNA: TGTGCCAGTAGTATTACGGAGGGACGCCAGCAAGAGACCCAGTACTTC.

The gene calls are TRBV6-1 and TRBJ1-5; TRBD1 might be the D (6 bases). The CDR3 covers 13 residues. V lost 9 bases and J lost 4, with 13 bases in between. Germline V gives CDR1 MNHNS, CDR2 SASEGT. CDR3 sequence reads: CASGITGNQPQHF. In DNA form, the CDR3 reads TGTGCCAGTGGGATAACAGGGAATCAGCCCCAGCATTTT.

The genes are TRBV30 and TRBJ2-5; D call uncertain. Per the germline V gene, CDR1 is GTSNPN and CDR2 is SVGIG (reference sequence). V was trimmed by 3 bases and J by 7 bases, leaving 15 bases between them. This CDR3 contains 13 residues. The CDR3 is CAWSRAVRGTQYF. The CDR3 coding sequence is TGTGCCTGGAGCCGTGCAGTACGAGGGACCCAGTACTTC.

The rearrangement joins TRBV7-9 to TRBJ2-1, with D possibly being TRBD1 (7 bases). V was shortened by 4 bases and J by 9 bases, with 19 bases between the two germline ends. The germline gives CDR1 SEHNR, CDR2 FQNEAQ (reference sequence). The CDR3 is made up of 15 amino acids. Here the CDR3 DNA reads TGTGCCAGCAGCTCCACGGAGGGCAGGGGGACTGAGCAGTTCTTC. Its translation: CASSSTEGRGTEQFF.

The chain has TRBV7-6 and TRBJ1-1; TRBD1 matches 10 bases. The germline gives CDR1 SGHVS, CDR2 FNYEAQ. J lost 6 bases, V lost 5 bases, and 12 bases had no gene match. This CDR3 spans 16 amino acids. The CDR3 DNA sequence: TGTGCCAGCAGCCCCGGGACAGGGGTTTTTTATGCTGAAGCTTTCTTT. This translates into CASSPGTGVFYAEAFF.

The sample holds a few counts of this clone. J is TRBJ1-2 and V is TRBV6-5; 7 nucleotides agree with TRBD1. This CDR3 comprises 14 residues. CDR1 is MNHEY and CDR2 is SVGAGI in the germline V gene. V was clipped by 10 bases and J by 0 bases; unmatched bases: 8. CDR3 protein: CATNRGKANYGYTF. Here the CDR3 DNA reads TGTGCCACAAACAGGGGCAAGGCTAACTATGGCTACACCTTC.

This clone showed up just a few times. The V call is TRBV30, the J call TRBJ1-1; D is uncertain. Germline-derived CDR1 and CDR2 are GTSNPN and SVGIG (reference sequence). CDR3 length: 14 amino acids. V gave up 4 bases and J gave up 4 bases, with 16 bases separating them. The CDR3 is CAWTVHGSGTEAFF. CDR3 in DNA: TGTGCCTGGACAGTCCACGGGTCGGGCACTGAAGCTTTCTTT.

This chain links TRBV18 with TRBJ1-1; D call uncertain. Germline V gene sequence: CDR1 KGHSH, CDR2 LQKENI. V lost 6 bases and J lost 5, with 10 bases in between. The CDR3 is made up of 12 amino acids. This CDR3 reads CASSEARTEAFF. Here the CDR3 DNA reads TGTGCCAGCTCGGAAGCGAGGACTGAAGCTTTCTTT.

A note on this clone: Its ends do not fully match the called genes, so a read error is possible. This chain joins TRBV7-7 and TRBJ2-3; D gene uncertain. Germline V CDR1 and CDR2: SSHAT, FNYEAQ (reference sequence). CDR3 length equals 14 residues. The CDR3 sequence: CASSLGSLEDTQYF. CDR3 sequence (DNA): TGTGCTAGCAGCTTAGGGTCTCTCGAGGATACGCAGTATTTT.

J is TRBJ2-5 and V is TRBV2, with D perhaps matching TRBD2 (7 bases). From germline, CDR1 is SNHLY and CDR2 FYNNEI. Trimming cost V 6 bases and J 6 bases, with 17 bases left between them. The CDR3 covers 14 residues. For the CDR3, the DNA is TGTGCCAGCAGCGGGGGGCCCACCCCTCAGACCCAGTACTTC. This sequence encodes CASSGGPTPQTQYF.

This chain joins TRBV10-3 and TRBJ2-2; D is uncertain. Trimming took 7 bases from V and 9 from J, leaving 15 bases between them. The CDR3 contains 13 residues. Per germline, CDR1 ENHRY and CDR2 SYGVKD. CDR3 sequence: CAITDAATRELFF. The CDR3 coding sequence is TGTGCCATCACCGACGCGGCAACCAGGGAGCTGTTTTTT.

For this clone: A junction end diverges from the germline sequence, so it may reflect a read error. This chain uses TRBV5-1 with TRBJ2-6; D is possibly TRBD2 (7 bases). Germline V CDR1 and CDR2: SGHRS, YFSETQ. The CDR3 is made up of 16 amino acids. CDR3 DNA sequence: TGCGCCAGCAGCTCCTGGGGGGGCTCTGGGGCCAACGGCCTGACTTTC. This translates into CASSSWGGSGANGLTF.

The genes are TRBV7-9 and TRBJ2-1, with 8 bases that match TRBD2. The germline CDR1 and CDR2 sequences are SEHNR and FQNEAQ (reference sequence). This CDR3 region has 14 residues. Trimming removed 3 bases from V and 9 bases from J; junction bases left unmatched: 7. CDR3 coding DNA: TGTGCCAGCAGCTTTGGTAGCGGGATGGGTGAGCAGTTCTTC. Translating gives CASSFGSGMGEQFF.

This chain connects TRBV6-1 to TRBJ2-7; D is perhaps TRBD2 (7 bases). This CDR3 is built from 13 residues. Per germline, CDR1 MNHNS and CDR2 SASEGT. V gave up 5 bases and J gave up 2 bases, with 10 bases separating them. CDR3 sequence: CASSWEGAYEQYF. The CDR3 bases are TGTGCCAGCAGTTGGGAGGGGGCCTACGAGCAGTACTTC.

In the case of this clone: Mismatch with germline at one junction end may stem from a read error. CDR3 region: CAWAEIKNSQYF. For the CDR3, the DNA is TGTGCCTGGGCTGAGATAAAAAACAGTCAGTACTTC. The rearrangement links TRBV30 to TRBJ2-4; D not certain. This CDR3 is 12 amino acids long. Germline V gene sequence: CDR1 GTSNPN, CDR2 SVGIG (reference sequence).

Note on this clone: One end of the junction does not line up with germline, which may come from a read error. J is TRBJ2-4 and V is TRBV2; 8 bases agree with TRBD2. CDR1 SNHLY and CDR2 FYNNEI come from the germline V gene. The CDR3 is 19 amino acids. The CDR3 DNA reads TGTGCCAGCAGTGAAATTTGGATCGGGGTAGCGGGAAAGGAAAACAGTCAGTACTTC. Residues: CASSEIWIGVAGKENSQYF.

The chain uses TRBV10-2 and TRBJ2-3; 10 nucleotides line up with TRBD2. The CDR3 totals 15 residues. From germline, CDR1 is WSHSY and CDR2 SAAADI. With V trimmed by 6 bases and J by 5 bases, 8 bases remained unmatched. CDR3: CASRPSGRAEDTQYF. The CDR3 bases are TGCGCCAGCAGGCCCAGCGGGAGGGCCGAAGATACGCAGTATTTT.

The V call is TRBV6-5, the J call TRBJ1-1, with TRBD1 matching 7 bases. The CDR3 spans 14 residues. Germline V gene sequence: CDR1 MNHEY, CDR2 SVGAGI. Losses at the gene ends were 7 bases for V and 4 bases for J; bases not matched to a gene: 9. The CDR3 bases are TGTGCCAGCAACAAAGGACAGGTAGGCACTGAAGCTTTCTTT. The encoded protein is CASNKGQVGTEAFF.

The chain employs TRBV7-3 and TRBJ1-5; 7 positions match TRBD1. Germline CDR1 and CDR2: SGHTA and FQGTGA. The CDR3 has 13 amino acids. The trim removed 5 bases at V and 6 bases at J, leaving 4 bases unmatched. Here the CDR3 DNA reads TGTGCCAGCAGCCCCCCAGGGGGTCAGCCCCAGCATTTT. Amino acid sequence: CASSPPGGQPQHF.

The chain employs TRBV7-9 and TRBJ2-7, with TRBD2 matching over 7 bases. This CDR3 comprises 15 residues. Germline lookup yields CDR1 SEHNR and CDR2 FQNEAQ (reference sequence). V lost 3 bases and J lost 2; bases outside the gene matches: 7. CDR3 in amino acids: CASSLASGFTYEQYF. CDR3 sequence (DNA): TGTGCCAGCAGCTTGGCTAGCGGATTCACCTACGAGCAGTACTTC.

The chain recombines TRBV5-1 with TRBJ2-2; D perhaps matches TRBD1 (6 bases). With 2 bases removed from V and 3 bases from J, the gap between germline ends came to 11 bases. The CDR3 has 15 amino acids. CDR1 and CDR2 (germline): SGHRS, YFSETQ. The CDR3 nucleotides are TGCGCCAGCAGCTTTCCCCGACAGGACACCGGGGAGCTGTTTTTT. Its protein product is CASSFPRQDTGELFF.